This T cell receptor beta chain comes out of a study of cytomegalovirus exposure and HLA in healthy donors. Study conclusions and caveats: Investigators reported approximately 170 TCR beta chains as tied to cytomegalovirus. Through in vitro validation, a few CMV-associated chains were shown to be specific for CMV antigens.

Points on this clone: Its cognate antigen is unknown.

The method was immunoSEQ multiplex PCR; TCRdb's version includes in-frame clones alone and lacks a portion of them. Of more than 50,000 clones in the sample, 75% to 95% were seen once. The CDR3 extends over 21 amino acids. Trimming removed 0 bases at V and 0 bases at J, with 24 bases between. Germline lookup yields CDR1 LGHNA and CDR2 YSLEER. The chain joins TRBV4-3 to TRBJ1-3, with D perhaps matching TRBD1 (5 bases). Sequenced material: PBMCs. The TCR comes from a woman aged 25-40 years in good health and CMV-seronegative. CDR3 bases: TGCGCCAGCAGCCAAGAACGGGACGGGACCTCGGAGGGCTTCTCTGGAAACACCATATATTTT. It specifies CASSQERDGTSEGFSGNTIYF.